The rows below give T cell receptor beta chains drawn from one sample of a study of blood T cell repertoires in COVID-19. The data were produced by immunoSEQ multiplex PCR, yet TCRdb's version contains in-frame clones alone and is incomplete. Among about 150,000 clones listed, 70% to 85% were seen once. Sequencing input: peripheral blood. The receptor set was obtained from a man in his fifties or sixties with COVID-19, enrolled during active disease. Both conserved end residues are part of each CDR3. Each record gives: J gene, V gene, clone size, D gene, CDR3 DNA, CDR3 protein. D genes are given only for firm matches. Clone size is given for some rows only: seen once, a few or many times, or a class if the clone is expanded.

j_call: TRBJ2-1; v_call: TRBV4-3; clone_size: NA; d_call: TRBD2; cdr3_nt: TGCGCCAGCAGCCAGGAGACTAGCGGGGCATACAATGAGCAGTTCTTC; cdr3_aa: CASSQETSGAYNEQFF
j_call: TRBJ2-1; v_call: TRBV5-6; clone_size: few; d_call: NA; cdr3_nt: TGTGCCAGCAGCTCCCTACAAATAGCGCGTGATGAGCAGTTCTTC; cdr3_aa: CASSSLQIARDEQFF
j_call: TRBJ2-1; v_call: TRBV27; clone_size: NA; d_call: NA; cdr3_nt: TGTGCCACCCAATCGGGGGACTTCTCAGGCAATGAGCAGTTCTTC; cdr3_aa: CATQSGDFSGNEQFF
j_call: TRBJ1-4; v_call: TRBV14; clone_size: NA; d_call: TRBD1; cdr3_nt: TGTGCCAGCAGCGCCCATTCCGGGACAGCTAATGAAAAACTGTTTTTT; cdr3_aa: CASSAHSGTANEKLFF
j_call: TRBJ2-1; v_call: TRBV14; clone_size: NA; d_call: TRBD2; cdr3_nt: TGTGCCAGCAAAAGACTAGCGGGGACCTACAATGAGCAGTTCTTC; cdr3_aa: CASKRLAGTYNEQFF
j_call: TRBJ2-7; v_call: TRBV5-1; clone_size: NA; d_call: TRBD1; cdr3_nt: TGCGCCAGCAGCTCAAACCAAAGGGGACAGAGCGGATACGAGCAGTACTTC; cdr3_aa: CASSSNQRGQSGYEQYF
j_call: TRBJ1-2; v_call: TRBV28; clone_size: few; d_call: NA; cdr3_nt: TGTGCCAGCAGAGCACAGGGACCTGGTGGCTACACCTTC; cdr3_aa: CASRAQGPGGYTF
j_call: TRBJ2-2; v_call: TRBV24-1; clone_size: NA; d_call: TRBD2; cdr3_nt: TGTGCCACCGGATCCGGACTAGCGACAACCGGGGAGCTGTTTTTT; cdr3_aa: CATGSGLATTGELFF
j_call: TRBJ2-5; v_call: TRBV21-1; clone_size: NA; d_call: NA; cdr3_nt: TGTGCCAGCAGCCGCAAAGGTCGGGGGGGCCTGGAGACCCAGTACTTC; cdr3_aa: CASSRKGRGGLETQYF
j_call: TRBJ2-5; v_call: TRBV5-1; clone_size: NA; d_call: NA; cdr3_nt: TGCGCCAGCAGCTTTCGACTAGAAGAGACCCAGTACTTC; cdr3_aa: CASSFRLEETQYF
j_call: TRBJ1-1; v_call: TRBV6-6; clone_size: few; d_call: NA; cdr3_nt: TGTGCCAGCAGTTACCGAAGCCCGAGAAACACTGAAGCTTTCTTT; cdr3_aa: CASSYRSPRNTEAFF
j_call: TRBJ2-7; v_call: TRBV6-2/TRBV6-3; clone_size: NA; d_call: TRBD2; cdr3_nt: TGTGCCAGCAGTTACTCTGGGACTAGGGTCGAGCAGTACTTC; cdr3_aa: CASSYSGTRVEQYF
j_call: TRBJ2-6; v_call: TRBV19; clone_size: NA; d_call: NA; cdr3_nt: TGTGCCACCGGGGGACCGACACCCTCTGGGGCCAACGTCCTGACTTTC; cdr3_aa: CATGGPTPSGANVLTF
j_call: TRBJ2-7; v_call: TRBV2; clone_size: NA; d_call: NA; cdr3_nt: TGTGCCAGCAGTGCAGGACTGATAAACGAGCAGTACTTC; cdr3_aa: CASSAGLINEQYF
j_call: TRBJ1-2; v_call: TRBV5-1; clone_size: NA; d_call: TRBD1; cdr3_nt: TGCGCCAGCAGCGCTTCGGGACAGGGCAATGGCTACACCTTC; cdr3_aa: CASSASGQGNGYTF
j_call: TRBJ2-7; v_call: TRBV10-3; clone_size: NA; d_call: NA; cdr3_nt: TGTGCCATCAGTGAAGCTGCACCCTACGAGCAGTACTTC; cdr3_aa: CAISEAAPYEQYF
j_call: TRBJ1-4; v_call: TRBV19; clone_size: NA; d_call: NA; cdr3_nt: TGTGCCAGTAGTATTTCCTCTAATGAAAAACTGTTTTTT; cdr3_aa: CASSISSNEKLFF
j_call: TRBJ1-3; v_call: TRBV12-3/TRBV12-4; clone_size: NA; d_call: NA; cdr3_nt: TGTGCCAGCAGTTTCCCTCGAAACACCATATATTTT; cdr3_aa: CASSFPRNTIYF
j_call: TRBJ2-1; v_call: TRBV12-5; clone_size: NA; d_call: TRBD1; cdr3_nt: TGTGCTAGTGGTAAAGTCGGGACAGGGAACAATGAGCAGTTCTTC; cdr3_aa: CASGKVGTGNNEQFF
j_call: TRBJ2-7; v_call: TRBV7-9; clone_size: NA; d_call: TRBD1; cdr3_nt: TGTGCCAGCAGCTCTCCGGGACAGGGAGGCTACGAGCAGTACTTC; cdr3_aa: CASSSPGQGGYEQYF
j_call: TRBJ1-2; v_call: TRBV11-2; clone_size: NA; d_call: NA; cdr3_nt: TGTGCCAGCAGCTTAGGCTTCGGGGGCTACACCTTC; cdr3_aa: CASSLGFGGYTF
j_call: TRBJ2-7; v_call: TRBV28; clone_size: few; d_call: NA; cdr3_nt: TGTGCCAGCAGGTCCCAAGGGGGGGGTTACCACGAGCAGTACTTC; cdr3_aa: CASRSQGGGYHEQYF
j_call: TRBJ1-4; v_call: TRBV27; clone_size: once; d_call: NA; cdr3_nt: TGTGCCAGCAGCTCAAGGACAAGTCGGGAAAAACTGTTTTTT; cdr3_aa: CASSSRTSREKLFF
j_call: TRBJ2-5; v_call: TRBV7-9; clone_size: NA; d_call: NA; cdr3_nt: TGTGCCAGCACCGAAGGGGGGGGGAGACAAGAGACCCAGTACTTC; cdr3_aa: CASTEGGGRQETQYF
j_call: TRBJ2-3; v_call: TRBV3-1/TRBV3-2; clone_size: once; d_call: NA; cdr3_nt: TGTGCCAGCAGACACACAGGGATCGGGGATACGCAGTATTTT; cdr3_aa: CASRHTGIGDTQYF
j_call: TRBJ1-2; v_call: TRBV28; clone_size: NA; d_call: TRBD1; cdr3_nt: TGTGCCAGCAGACGAGACAGGGTTGTTGACTATGGCTACACCTTC; cdr3_aa: CASRRDRVVDYGYTF
j_call: TRBJ2-5; v_call: TRBV9; clone_size: NA; d_call: NA; cdr3_nt: TGTGCCAGCAGCGTAGGGGTAGCGGAGCCCCAAGAGACCCAGTACTTC; cdr3_aa: CASSVGVAEPQETQYF
j_call: TRBJ2-7; v_call: TRBV5-8; clone_size: NA; d_call: NA; cdr3_nt: TGTGCCAGCAGCTTCATTGGGGTGGGCGGGTACGAGCAGTACTTC; cdr3_aa: CASSFIGVGGYEQYF
j_call: TRBJ1-1; v_call: TRBV21-1; clone_size: NA; d_call: NA; cdr3_nt: TGTGCCAGCAGCCCAGCAGTGTCCGGCACCGGGACAGGGTCTTGGATCACTGAAGCTTTCTTT; cdr3_aa: CASSPAVSGTGTGSWITEAFF
j_call: TRBJ1-2; v_call: TRBV6-6; clone_size: NA; d_call: TRBD1; cdr3_nt: TGTGCCAGCAGTTCCCCTGGACAGGCTAACTATGGCTACACCTTC; cdr3_aa: CASSSPGQANYGYTF
j_call: TRBJ1-2; v_call: TRBV7-2; clone_size: NA; d_call: NA; cdr3_nt: TGTGCCAGCAGCTTGATGGCCCTAGGCTATGGCTACACCTTC; cdr3_aa: CASSLMALGYGYTF
j_call: TRBJ2-7; v_call: TRBV6-2/TRBV6-3; clone_size: NA; d_call: NA; cdr3_nt: TGTGCCAGCAGTTACTCGAGAATGCGGGGCGTCGAGCAGTACTTC; cdr3_aa: CASSYSRMRGVEQYF
j_call: TRBJ1-3; v_call: TRBV18; clone_size: NA; d_call: NA; cdr3_nt: TGTGCCAGCTCGCCGTCCAGTGTGCCTTTCTCTGGAAACACCATATATTTT; cdr3_aa: CASSPSSVPFSGNTIYF
j_call: TRBJ1-1; v_call: TRBV11-3; clone_size: NA; d_call: NA; cdr3_nt: TGTGCCAGCAGTTTCCCGGAGGGGAACACTGAAGCTTTCTTT; cdr3_aa: CASSFPEGNTEAFF
j_call: TRBJ1-2; v_call: TRBV5-4; clone_size: NA; d_call: NA; cdr3_nt: TGTGCCAGCAGCTCCTCACTTACTACTACCGCTGGCTACACCTTC; cdr3_aa: CASSSSLTTTAGYTF
j_call: TRBJ2-4; v_call: TRBV7-2; clone_size: NA; d_call: NA; cdr3_nt: TGTGCCAGCAGCGCCCCACAGGGAGCCAAAAACATTCAGTACTTC; cdr3_aa: CASSAPQGAKNIQYF
j_call: TRBJ1-1; v_call: TRBV19; clone_size: NA; d_call: NA; cdr3_nt: TGTGCCAGTAGTACCCGGGGACTTCGGTATGAAGCTTTCTTT; cdr3_aa: CASSTRGLRYEAFF
j_call: TRBJ1-4; v_call: TRBV3-1/TRBV3-2; clone_size: NA; d_call: TRBD1; cdr3_nt: TGTGCCAGCAGCCAACGGACAGGGAATGAAAAACTGTTTTTT; cdr3_aa: CASSQRTGNEKLFF
j_call: TRBJ2-1; v_call: TRBV19; clone_size: NA; d_call: NA; cdr3_nt: TGTGCCAGTGCCCGGGTGTCCTACAATGAGCAGTTCTTC; cdr3_aa: CASARVSYNEQFF
j_call: TRBJ1-4; v_call: TRBV6-2/TRBV6-3; clone_size: few; d_call: NA; cdr3_nt: TGTGCCAGCAGTGGTACAGGGATGGCGGATGAAAAACTGTTTTTT; cdr3_aa: CASSGTGMADEKLFF
j_call: TRBJ2-5; v_call: TRBV3-1/TRBV3-2; clone_size: few; d_call: TRBD2; cdr3_nt: TGTGCCAGCAGCCAACCCCCGACTAGCTACCAAGAGACCCAGTACTTC; cdr3_aa: CASSQPPTSYQETQYF
j_call: TRBJ1-5; v_call: TRBV6-1; clone_size: NA; d_call: TRBD1; cdr3_nt: TGTGCCAGCAGTGAAGCGGGGACAGATAATCAGCCCCAGCATTTT; cdr3_aa: CASSEAGTDNQPQHF
j_call: TRBJ1-1; v_call: TRBV19; clone_size: NA; d_call: NA; cdr3_nt: TGTGCCAGTAGTATAGAACCAAGGGCGCCGAGGGGGGAAGCTTTCTTT; cdr3_aa: CASSIEPRAPRGEAFF
j_call: TRBJ1-1; v_call: TRBV27; clone_size: NA; d_call: TRBD1; cdr3_nt: TGTGCCAGCAGTAACCCGGGACAGGGGAACACCGAAGCTTTCTTT; cdr3_aa: CASSNPGQGNTEAFF
j_call: TRBJ1-5; v_call: TRBV7-2; clone_size: NA; d_call: NA; cdr3_nt: TGTGCCAGCAGCTTAGCAGGCAACAGCCTCAATCAGCCCCAGCATTTT; cdr3_aa: CASSLAGNSLNQPQHF
j_call: TRBJ2-2; v_call: TRBV28; clone_size: NA; d_call: TRBD1; cdr3_nt: TGTGCCAGCAGGGCACCGACAGGGACCCTAAACACCGGGGAGCTGTTTTTT; cdr3_aa: CASRAPTGTLNTGELFF
j_call: TRBJ1-2; v_call: TRBV5-1; clone_size: once; d_call: NA; cdr3_nt: TGCGCCAGCAGCTTGCCAGGGGATGGCTACACCTTC; cdr3_aa: CASSLPGDGYTF
j_call: TRBJ2-3; v_call: TRBV10-3; clone_size: NA; d_call: NA; cdr3_nt: TGTGCCATCAGTGAAACCGGGACTAGCACAGATACGCAGTATTTT; cdr3_aa: CAISETGTSTDTQYF
j_call: TRBJ1-1; v_call: TRBV14; clone_size: NA; d_call: TRBD1; cdr3_nt: TGTGCCAGCAGCCAAGAGTTCCAGGGGGCTATGGGGTACACTGAAGCTTTCTTT; cdr3_aa: CASSQEFQGAMGYTEAFF